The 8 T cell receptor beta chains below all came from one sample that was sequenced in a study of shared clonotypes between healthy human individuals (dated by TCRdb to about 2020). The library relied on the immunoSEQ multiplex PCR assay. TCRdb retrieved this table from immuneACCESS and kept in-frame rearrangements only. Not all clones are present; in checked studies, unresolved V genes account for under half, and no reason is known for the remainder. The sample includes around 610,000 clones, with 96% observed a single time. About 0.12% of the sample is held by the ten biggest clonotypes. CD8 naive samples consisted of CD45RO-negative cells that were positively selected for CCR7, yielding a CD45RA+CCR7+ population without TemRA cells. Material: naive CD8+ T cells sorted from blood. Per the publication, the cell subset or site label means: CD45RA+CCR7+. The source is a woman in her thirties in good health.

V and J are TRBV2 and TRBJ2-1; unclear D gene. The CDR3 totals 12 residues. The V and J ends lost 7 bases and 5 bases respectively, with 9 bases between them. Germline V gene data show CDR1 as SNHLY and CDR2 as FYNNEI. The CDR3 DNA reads TGTGCCAGCAAAAATCGCCACAATGAGCAGTTCTTC. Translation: CASKNRHNEQFF.

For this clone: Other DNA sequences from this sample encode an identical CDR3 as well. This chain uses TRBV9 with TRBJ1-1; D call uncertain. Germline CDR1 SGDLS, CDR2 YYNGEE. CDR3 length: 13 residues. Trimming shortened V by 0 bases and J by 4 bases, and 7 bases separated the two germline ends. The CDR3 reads CASSVGGSTEAFF. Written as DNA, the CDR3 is TGTGCCAGCAGCGTAGGAGGAAGCACTGAAGCTTTCTTT.

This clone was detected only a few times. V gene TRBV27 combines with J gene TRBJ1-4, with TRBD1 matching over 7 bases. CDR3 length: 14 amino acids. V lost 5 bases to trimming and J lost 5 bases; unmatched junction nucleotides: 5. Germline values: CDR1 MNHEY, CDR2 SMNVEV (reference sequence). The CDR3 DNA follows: TGTGCCAGCAGTCTCTGGACAGGCAATGAAAAACTGTTTTTT. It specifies CASSLWTGNEKLFF.

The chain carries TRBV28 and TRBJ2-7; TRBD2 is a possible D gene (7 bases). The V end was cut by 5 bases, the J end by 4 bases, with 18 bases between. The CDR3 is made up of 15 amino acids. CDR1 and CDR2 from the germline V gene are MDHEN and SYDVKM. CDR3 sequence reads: CASSGGASSWYEQYF. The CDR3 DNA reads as TGTGCCAGCAGTGGGGGGGCCAGCTCGTGGTACGAGCAGTACTTC.

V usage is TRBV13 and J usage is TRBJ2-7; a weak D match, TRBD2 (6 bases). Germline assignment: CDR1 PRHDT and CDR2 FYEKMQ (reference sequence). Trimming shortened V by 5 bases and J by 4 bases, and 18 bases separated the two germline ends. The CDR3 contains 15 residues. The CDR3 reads CASSIGTLDTYEQYF. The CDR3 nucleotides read TGTGCCAGCAGCATCGGGACTCTGGACACGTACGAGCAGTACTTC.

Written as DNA, the CDR3 is TGTGCCAGCAGTTTCCTGCGGGAGGACCTCTACAATGAGCAGTTCTTC. Translated: CASSFLREDLYNEQFF. The gene calls are TRBV28 and TRBJ2-1; TRBD2 agrees at 8 bases. The CDR3 covers 16 residues. In germline, CDR1 is MDHEN, CDR2 SYDVKM. V shed 3 bases and J 3 bases; nucleotides not matched to a gene: 7.

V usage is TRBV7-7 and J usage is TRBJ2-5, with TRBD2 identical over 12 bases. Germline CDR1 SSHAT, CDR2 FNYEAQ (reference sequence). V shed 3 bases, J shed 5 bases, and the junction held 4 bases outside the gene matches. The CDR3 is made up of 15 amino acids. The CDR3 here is CASSLSLAGGETQYF. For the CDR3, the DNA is TGTGCCAGCAGCTTGAGTCTAGCGGGAGGGGAGACCCAGTACTTC.

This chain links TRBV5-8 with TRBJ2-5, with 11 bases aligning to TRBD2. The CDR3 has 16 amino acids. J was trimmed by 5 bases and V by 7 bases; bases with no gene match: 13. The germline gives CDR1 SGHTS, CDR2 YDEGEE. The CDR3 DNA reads TGTGCCAGCGGTGGTAGCGGGAGGGCCGCGCCGGAGACCCAGTACTTC. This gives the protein CASGGSGRAAPETQYF.